This T cell receptor beta chain was retrieved from a study of shared clonotypes between healthy human individuals. CD45RO-negative CD8 cells positively selected for CCR7 made up the naive population, which excluded terminally differentiated effector memory CD45RA+ cells. Free of recent acute infections or vaccinations, the donors were healthy HIV-negative adults. Per germline, CDR1 MDHEN and CDR2 SYDVKM. Trimming cost V 8 bases and J 7 bases, with 18 bases left between them. The CDR3 has 14 residues. TCRdb's copy holds only in-frame clones and misses some; the assay was immunoSEQ multiplex PCR. The table shows approximately 1.9 million clones, with over 85% occurring only once. Broader study findings: Estimated richness was generally greater in naive than memory subsets.

About this clone: Its specificity is unknown.

This sequence originates from a man younger than 35 in good health. Some clones in this sample may be carry-over from other donors' samples. Sequences were obtained from naive CD8+ T cells from PBMCs. The rearrangement links TRBV28 to TRBJ2-1; D not certain. CDR3 region: CASRVRNMGNEQFF. In DNA form, the CDR3 reads TGTGCCAGCCGTGTCCGGAACATGGGGAATGAGCAGTTCTTC.